The clone carrying this T cell receptor beta chain was seen ten or more times. Its matching antigen is unknown. The time point was: newly diagnosed GD, antithyroid drugs for less than 3 months. Scientists built the TCR library using RNA that was extracted from PBMCs. J was trimmed by 5 bases and V by 3 bases; bases with no gene match: 7. The CDR3 runs 15 residues. Germline CDR1 is MDHEN and CDR2 is SYDVKM. The data are from a study of regulatory T cells in long-lasting Graves disease. Both iRepertoire HTBI primers and Arm-PCR of CDR3 regions were used to build the TCR beta libraries. Each CDR3 protein is one row after TCRdb ran MiXCR on the multiplex PCR reads. The profile covers hundreds of thousands of distinct CDR3 sequences, with around 15% appearing a single time and 15% to 20% taken by the ten largest. Points from the study as a whole: Investigators studied peripheral blood only, not thyroid tissue. Persistent disease showed a preference for TRBV28, TRBJ1-2 and TRBJ2-5.

These data also formed part of another study, on T cells in Graves' hyperthyroidism and ophthalmopathy. That paper notes: The HTBI set primed first-round TCR CDR3 RT-PCR.

This TCR was recovered from a woman aged 30 to 39 with Graves disease. Sequencing used peripheral blood mononuclear cells (PBMCs), obtained at new diagnosis, from a patient treated with antithyroid drugs. The chain recombines TRBV28 with TRBJ1-1, with 9 bases lining up with TRBD1. The CDR3 nucleotides read TGTGCCAGCAGTTTTGAGACAGGGGGAAGGACTGAAGCTTTCTTT. Its protein product is CASSFETGGRTEAFF.